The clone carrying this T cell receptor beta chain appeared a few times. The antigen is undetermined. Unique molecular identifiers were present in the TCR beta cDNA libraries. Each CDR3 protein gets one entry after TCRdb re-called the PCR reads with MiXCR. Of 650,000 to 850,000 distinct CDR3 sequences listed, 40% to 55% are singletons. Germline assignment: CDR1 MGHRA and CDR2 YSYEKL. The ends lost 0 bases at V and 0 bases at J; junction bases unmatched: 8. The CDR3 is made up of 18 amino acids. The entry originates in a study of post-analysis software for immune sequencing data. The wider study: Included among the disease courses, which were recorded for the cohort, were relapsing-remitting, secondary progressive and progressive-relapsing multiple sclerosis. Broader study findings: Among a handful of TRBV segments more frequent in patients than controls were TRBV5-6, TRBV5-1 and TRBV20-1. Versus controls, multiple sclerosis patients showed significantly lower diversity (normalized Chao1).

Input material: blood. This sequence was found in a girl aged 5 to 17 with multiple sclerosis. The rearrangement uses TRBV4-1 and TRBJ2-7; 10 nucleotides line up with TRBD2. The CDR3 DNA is TGCGCCAGCAGCCAAGAGAGAGTAGCGGGAGGCCTCTCCTACGAGCAGTACTTC. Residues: CASSQERVAGGLSYEQYF.